The sequence of this TCR beta chain was determined in a study of CD8+ T cells in alopecia areata. Study conclusions and caveats: Tofacitinib significantly brought down scalp clonality and expanded CD8+ clones among top 100.

Germline V gene lookup returns CDR1 KGHSH and CDR2 LQKENI. This CDR3 comprises 16 residues. V was shortened by 2 bases and J by 1 base, with 14 bases between the two germline ends. Sample treatment: oral pan-JAK inhibitor, 5-10 mg twice daily. cDNA reverse transcribed from extracted RNA served as the sequencing template. Measured with immunoSEQ multiplex PCR; TCRdb has only the in-frame clones, and not every one. The data show a few hundred thousand clones, less than 45% seen once. Note on this clone: What it recognizes is unknown.

This TCR was sampled from a human donor with alopecia areata. Sequences were derived from CD4+ T cells sorted from blood, sampled between weeks 30 and 35, from a patient treated with tofacitinib. The chain couples TRBV18 to TRBJ1-1, with a weak D call TRBD1 (5 bases). CDR3 bases: TGTGCCAGCTCACCAAAGCAAGGGACGGGGAACACTGAAGCTTTCTTT. This codes for CASSPKQGTGNTEAFF.